The 23 T cell receptor beta chains below were found in one sample sequenced in a study of blood T cell repertoires in COVID-19 (dated by TCRdb to about 2020). To prepare the library, the immunoSEQ multiplex PCR assay was applied. In its TCRdb copy, this immuneACCESS table keeps in-frame sequences only and misses some clones. Where compared with another copy, unresolved V genes explain less than half of these, and the others have no known cause. In this sample the table shows 150,000 to 200,000 clones, approximately 85% of which occur a single time. More than 9.5% of the sample lies in the top ten. The sequenced material came from peripheral blood. These receptor sequences come from a man aged 55 to 70 with active or convalescent COVID-19.

This chain connects TRBV5-1 to TRBJ2-2; 13 bases match TRBD2. The CDR3 consists of 18 residues. The trim removed 2 bases at V and 1 base at J, leaving 5 bases unmatched. Per germline, CDR1 SGHRS and CDR2 YFSETQ. CDR3 region: CASSLTSGRAWNTGELFF. DNA of the CDR3: TGCGCCAGCAGCTTAACTAGCGGGAGGGCCTGGAACACCGGGGAGCTGTTTTTT.

The chain is built from TRBV5-1 and TRBJ1-1, with a weak D call TRBD1 (5 bases). The CDR3 extends over 13 amino acids. The V end was cut by 2 bases, the J end by 2 bases, with 7 bases between. The germline CDR1 and CDR2 sequences are SGHRS and YFSETQ. The CDR3 protein is CASSFTGNTEAFF. DNA of the CDR3: TGCGCCAGCAGCTTTACAGGTAACACTGAAGCTTTCTTT.

This clone is a singleton in its sample. The V call is TRBV10-3, the J call TRBJ2-2; 11 nucleotides align to TRBD1. After removal of 10 bases from V and 6 bases from J, the junction contained 10 bases not matched to a gene. CDR1 is ENHRY, CDR2 SYGVKD, per germline. The length of the CDR3 is 15 residues. The CDR3 sequence is CATSGQGATPGELFF. The CDR3 DNA is TGTGCCACCAGCGGACAGGGGGCTACCCCCGGGGAGCTGTTTTTT.

Of note for this clone: Distinct nucleotide sequences in the sample also encode this CDR3. The chain carries TRBV18 and TRBJ2-7; TRBD1 matches 7 bases. With 3 bases clipped from V and 0 bases from J, the junction kept 2 bases outside the gene matches. The CDR3 extends over 14 amino acids. Germline V gene sequence: CDR1 KGHSH, CDR2 LQKENI. The CDR3, as DNA: TGTGCCAGCTCACCCGGACAGGTCTCCTACGAGCAGTACTTC. Translation gives CASSPGQVSYEQYF.

The chain has TRBV6-5 and TRBJ1-5; D is perhaps TRBD1 (6 bases). The CDR3 length is 15 residues. Germline V gene sequence: CDR1 MNHEY, CDR2 SVGAGI. V lost 6 bases and J lost 0, with 12 bases in between. The CDR3 DNA reads TGTGCCAGCAGGAGGGGGGGTTATAGCAATCAGCCCCAGCATTTT. Its translation: CASRRGGYSNQPQHF.

In DNA, the CDR3 is TGTGCCAGCACCTCGGGCGGGGGGCCAGGGGAAGCTTTCTTT. Residues: CASTSGGGPGEAFF. The chain is built from TRBV2 and TRBJ1-1, with D perhaps matching TRBD1 (6 bases). The germline CDR1 and CDR2 sequences are SNHLY and FYNNEI. With 7 bases removed from V and 8 bases from J, the gap between germline ends came to 20 bases. The CDR3 runs 14 residues.

The genes are TRBV7-9 and TRBJ1-1; TRBD1 matches at 9 bases. The V segment lost 5 bases and the J segment 4 bases; nucleotides outside the gene matches: 8. This CDR3 comprises 15 residues. Germline loops: CDR1 SEHNR, CDR2 FQNEAQ (reference sequence). The CDR3 bases are TGTGCCAGCAGCAGAGGGGGACAGGGTTTCACTGAAGCTTTCTTT. It encodes CASSRGGQGFTEAFF.

This clone was observed once. The chain joins TRBV29-1 to TRBJ1-2; 9 bases map to TRBD1. Per the germline V gene, CDR1 is SQVTM and CDR2 is ANQGSEA. J lost 8 bases, V lost 4 bases, and 5 bases had no gene match. This CDR3 has 12 amino acids. CDR3 sequence reads: CSVGGTGKGYTF. Here the CDR3 DNA reads TGCAGCGTTGGGGGGACAGGGAAGGGCTACACCTTC.

The chain couples TRBV5-5 to TRBJ2-5, with D unclear. CDR1 and CDR2 (germline): SGHKS, YYEKEE (reference sequence). CDR3 length: 16 amino acids. V gave up 0 bases and J gave up 4 bases, with 16 bases separating them. This chain's CDR3 is CASSLAQMSGRETQYF. CDR3 nucleotides: TGTGCCAGCAGCTTGGCACAGATGTCAGGTCGAGAGACCCAGTACTTC.

The chain carries TRBV3-1 (or the pseudogene TRBV3-2) and TRBJ1-5, with D perhaps TRBD1 (5 bases). The CDR3 runs to 15 residues. Deletions cut 1 base from V and 7 bases from J, with 14 bases between. The germline V gene encodes CDR1 LGHDT and CDR2 YNNKEL (reference sequence). The chain's CDR3 is CASSQGEGEGQPQHF. As DNA, the CDR3 is TGTGCCAGCAGCCAAGGGGAAGGGGAAGGACAGCCCCAGCATTTT.

As for this clone: Other DNA sequences in the sample encode the same CDR3. The J gene is TRBJ2-7, the V gene TRBV27, with 9 bases identical to TRBD1. The CDR3 contains 13 residues. V shed 7 bases and J 1 base; nucleotides not matched to a gene: 2. From germline, CDR1 is MNHEY and CDR2 SMNVEV (reference sequence). For the CDR3, the DNA is TGTGCCAGCAAGACAGGGGGGTCCTACGAGCAGTACTTC. Its protein is CASKTGGSYEQYF.

This chain uses TRBV25-1 with TRBJ1-1; D uncertain. The germline V gene encodes CDR1 MGHDK and CDR2 SYGVNS. V lost 3 bases and J lost 6, with 17 bases in between. This CDR3 contains 15 residues. The CDR3 spells CASSELSGRESEAFF. In DNA, the CDR3 is TGTGCCAGCAGTGAGCTCTCGGGGAGGGAATCTGAAGCTTTCTTT.

The rearrangement joins TRBV11-2 to TRBJ2-5; 11 bases line up with TRBD2. CDR3 length: 16 amino acids. V trimming: 5 bases; J trimming: 4 bases; junction bases outside the gene matches: 9. Germline V gene sequence: CDR1 SGHAT, CDR2 FQNNGV. In DNA, the CDR3 is TGTGCCAGCAGCCACTCGTTAGCGGGGGGGTTAGAGACCCAGTACTTC. Amino acids: CASSHSLAGGLETQYF.

This clone was recorded only once. The chain is built from TRBV19 and TRBJ1-2, with TRBD1 identical over 8 bases. V lost 4 bases, J lost 4 bases, and 8 bases stayed unmatched. This CDR3 is 15 amino acids long. Per germline, CDR1 LNHDA and CDR2 SQIVND (reference sequence). This CDR3 reads CASSRGQGSSYGYTF. The CDR3 region has the DNA TGTGCCAGTAGTAGAGGACAGGGCTCGAGCTATGGCTACACCTTC.

The rearrangement joins TRBV7-2 to TRBJ2-3; possibly TRBD1 for D (5 bases). The CDR3 length is 14 residues. Trimming took off 2 bases at V and 4 bases at J, with 10 bases between the two ends. From germline, CDR1 is SGHTA and CDR2 FQGNSA. CDR3 loop: CASSLSWGADTQYF. CDR3 bases: TGTGCCAGCAGCTTAAGCTGGGGCGCAGATACGCAGTATTTT.

The rearrangement joins TRBV5-8 to TRBJ2-2; D might be TRBD1 (5 bases). V was pared by 4 bases and J by 5 bases, with 12 bases between. The CDR3 totals 14 residues. Per germline, CDR1 SGHTS and CDR2 YDEGEE. CDR3 region: CASSPRTLTGELFF. CDR3 DNA: TGTGCCAGCAGCCCCCGGACACTTACCGGGGAGCTGTTTTTT.

V is TRBV19 and J is TRBJ1-1; tentatively, D is TRBD1 (5 bases). CDR3 length: 16 residues. V lost 6 bases to trimming and J lost 6 bases, with 23 bases between them. Germline assignment: CDR1 LNHDA and CDR2 SQIVND (reference sequence). CDR3 protein: CASRGNEAGRAAEAFF. The CDR3 DNA follows: TGTGCCAGTAGAGGGAATGAGGCAGGGAGGGCAGCTGAAGCTTTCTTT.

This chain uses TRBV19 with TRBJ2-3, with D possibly TRBD2 on 6 matching bases. V was shortened by 3 bases and J by 2 bases, with 15 bases between the two germline ends. From germline, CDR1 is LNHDA and CDR2 SQIVND (reference sequence). CDR3 size: 16 residues. Here the CDR3 DNA reads TGTGCCAGTAGTATGAGGAGGGCCGCTACCACAGATACGCAGTATTTT. It specifies CASSMRRAATTDTQYF.

The rearrangement links TRBV19 to TRBJ2-3, with 10 bases aligning to TRBD2. The V and J ends lost 1 base and 7 bases, in that order; junction bases with no gene match: 8. There are 16 residues in the CDR3. Germline values: CDR1 LNHDA, CDR2 SQIVND (reference sequence). CDR3 loop: CASSIGPVAGGYTQYF. DNA of the CDR3: TGTGCCAGTAGTATAGGTCCCGTAGCGGGGGGCTATACGCAGTATTTT.

The gene calls are TRBV4-1 and TRBJ1-2; tentatively, D is TRBD1 (6 bases). V was clipped by 1 base and J by 0 bases, with 15 bases between them. CDR1 and CDR2 from the germline V gene are MGHRA and YSYEKL. CDR3 length: 17 residues. CDR3 bases: TGCGCCAGCAGCCAAGGCAAGGGGGTTTTTACTAACTATGGCTACACCTTC. Protein product: CASSQGKGVFTNYGYTF.

J is TRBJ1-6 and V is TRBV9, with D unresolved. The CDR3 spans 14 residues. V was shortened by 0 bases and J by 7 bases, with 8 bases between the two germline ends. Germline values: CDR1 SGDLS, CDR2 YYNGEE. The DNA for the CDR3 is TGTGCCAGCAGCGTAGATCCAGGAAATTCACCCCTCCACTTT. It is translated as CASSVDPGNSPLHF.

J is TRBJ2-3 and V is TRBV9, with D possibly being TRBD2 (6 bases). Trimming took 6 bases from V and 0 from J, leaving 14 bases between them. The CDR3 is 15 amino acids. Germline CDR1 and CDR2: SGDLS and YYNGEE. The CDR3 protein is CASNKGLVSTDTQYF. CDR3 nucleotides: TGTGCCAGCAACAAGGGACTCGTAAGCACAGATACGCAGTATTTT.

The chain's CDR3 is CASRSGLLQKLFF. The CDR3 DNA reads TGTGCCAGCAGATCGGGACTCCTCCAAAAACTGTTTTTT. The chain recombines TRBV12-3 or TRBV12-4 with TRBJ1-4; D is possibly TRBD1 (5 bases). The CDR3 has 13 amino acids. Trimming removed 6 bases at V and 9 bases at J, with 14 bases between.